A single T cell receptor beta chain is shown here with its context. Its antigen is unknown. One to two pinch biopsies were taken from the rectum during colonoscopy. TCRdb keeps only in-frame clones here, not all; method: immunoSEQ multiplex PCR. The sample comprises 40,000 to 55,000 clones, about four fifths of which are singletons, and over 3% rests with the top ten. Germline V gene data show CDR1 as SGHTA and CDR2 as FQGNSA. Trimming removed 1 base from V and 13 bases from J; junction bases left unmatched: 3. The CDR3 covers 14 residues. This entry belongs to a study of pediatric ulcerative colitis. Overall study results and limits: Two rectal CDR3 clonotypes occurred in all ulcerative colitis patients. Blood-rectal clonal overlap within each person was significantly higher in ulcerative colitis patients than controls.

Sequenced sample: gut tissue. This sequence was found in a girl aged 10-17 years with moderate ulcerative colitis. The gene calls are TRBV7-2 and TRBJ2-1; 14 nucleotides agree with TRBD2. CDR3 DNA: TGTGCCAGCAGCTTAGGACTAGCGGGGGGGCGTCAGTTCTTC. Translated: CASSLGLAGGRQFF.